The next 18 T cell receptor beta chains were all read from a single sample in a study of T-cell reconstitution after alpha-beta-depleted transplantation in children. A library of TCRbeta sequences, prepared with unique molecular identifiers, was generated. Each CDR3 protein gets one entry after TCRdb re-called the PCR reads with MiXCR. Among around 440,000 distinct CDR3 sequences, more than 9% were seen once, and the ten largest hold around 2%. Specimen: PBMCs, collected before TCRalphabeta/CD19-depleted stem cell transplant. The receptor source for this set is a child aged 2 to 9 with inherited bone marrow failure, due to receive a stem cell transplant.

There are a few counts of this clonotype. V is TRBV6-1 and J is TRBJ2-2; 10 bases are a match to TRBD1. CDR1 and CDR2 (germline): MNHNS, SASEGT. The CDR3 covers 15 residues. V lost 6 bases to trimming and J lost 8 bases; unmatched junction nucleotides: 9. CDR3 bases: TGTGCCAGCAGCCGTAGCGGGACAGGGGAAGGGGAGCTGTTTTTT. Translation: CASSRSGTGEGELFF.

This clonotype was counted many times. The chain combines TRBV4-2 with TRBJ2-3; a weak D match, TRBD2 (5 bases). Trimming shortened V by 0 bases and J by 0 bases, and 7 bases separated the two germline ends. The CDR3 totals 15 residues. Germline lookup yields CDR1 LGHNA and CDR2 YNFKEQ. As DNA, the CDR3 is TGTGCCAGCAGCCAAGAGATAGCGAGCACAGATACGCAGTATTTT. This translates into CASSQEIASTDTQYF.

This clonotype was seen ten or more times. The chain employs TRBV6-5 and TRBJ2-4, with D maybe TRBD2 (6 bases). Trimming took 1 base from V and 0 from J, leaving 10 bases between them. Germline-derived CDR1 and CDR2 are MNHEY and SVGAGI. The CDR3 has 16 residues. The CDR3 DNA reads TGTGCCAGCAGTTACTACGGGGGTTCAGCCAAAAACATTCAGTACTTC. Translating gives CASSYYGGSAKNIQYF.

This clonotype was counted ten times or more. This chain uses TRBV12-3 or TRBV12-4 with TRBJ1-4, with D hard to call. The CDR3 length is 17 residues. V lost 5 bases to trimming and J lost 0 bases, with 16 bases between them. The CDR3 DNA sequence: TGTGCCAGCAGTCTCTTGGGATACAGTGCAACTAATGAAAAACTGTTTTTT. It translates to CASSLLGYSATNEKLFF.

Notes on this clonotype: This may be a read error, as it is one base from a much larger clone. V and J are TRBV5-1 and TRBJ2-1; D possibly corresponds to TRBD1 (7 bases). Germline CDR1 is SGHRS and CDR2 is YFSETQ. This CDR3 is 15 amino acids long. The CDR3 reads CASSLLSGGGNEQSF. The CDR3 region has the DNA TGCGCCAGCAGCTTACTTAGCGGAGGGGGCAATGAGCAGTCCTTC. Looking up the rest from reference TRBV5-1 and TRBJ2-1 gives the full variable domain: KAGVTQTPRYLIKTRGQQVTLSCSPISGHRSVSWYQQTPGQGLQFLFEYFSETQRNKGNFPGRFSGRQFSNSRSEMNVSTLELGDSALYLCASSLLSGGGNEQSFGPGTRLTVL.

This clonotype has a count of ten or more. This chain joins TRBV5-6 and TRBJ2-2, with D possibly being TRBD1 (6 bases). This CDR3 is built from 14 residues. Trimming pared 4 bases from V and 3 bases from J, leaving 10 bases between. Germline V CDR1 and CDR2: SGHDT, YYEEEE. The CDR3 nucleotides read TGTGCCAGCAGCGCGGACAGCTACACCGGGGAGCTGTTTTTT. It specifies CASSADSYTGELFF.

There are many counts of this clonotype. The gene calls are TRBV6-1 and TRBJ2-3; 9 bases are shared with TRBD1. The CDR3 is made up of 15 amino acids. Germline V gene lookup returns CDR1 MNHNS and CDR2 SASEGT. V was clipped by 6 bases and J by 1 base; unmatched bases: 5. The CDR3 DNA follows: TGTGCCAGCAGCCCCTGGACAGGGGGCACAGATACGCAGTATTTT. Its protein product is CASSPWTGGTDTQYF.

This clonotype was detected only a few times. V gene TRBV19 combines with J gene TRBJ1-4; D is perhaps TRBD1 (5 bases). The CDR3 is made up of 17 amino acids. Trimming cost V 8 bases and J 8 bases, with 27 bases left between them. CDR1 is LNHDA and CDR2 is SQIVND in the germline V gene (reference sequence). The CDR3 reads CASSPTYRHYAGEKLFF. DNA for the CDR3: TGTGCCAGTTCGCCGACGTACAGACATTATGCAGGGGAAAAACTGTTTTTT.

This clonotype was seen a handful of times. The V and J genes are TRBV5-5 and TRBJ2-1; 12 nucleotides line up with TRBD1. V trimming: 4 bases; J trimming: 9 bases; junction bases outside the gene matches: 5. Germline V gene sequence: CDR1 SGHKS, CDR2 YYEKEE (reference sequence). The CDR3 has 14 amino acids. The CDR3 nucleotides are TGTGCCAGCAGCGGCGGGACAGGGGGCCTTGAGCAGTTCTTC. It translates to CASSGGTGGLEQFF.

The CDR3 DNA reads TGCAGCGCTGCAACTAGCGGGGGGACCTACGAGCAGTACTTC. Its protein is CSAATSGGTYEQYF. The chain couples TRBV29-1 to TRBJ2-7; 12 positions match TRBD2. V lost 7 bases to trimming and J lost 2 bases; unmatched junction nucleotides: 6. Germline-derived CDR1 and CDR2 are SQVTM and ANQGSEA. This CDR3 has 14 amino acids.

This clonotype was observed at least ten times. The chain has TRBV5-5 and TRBJ2-3; 7 bases fit TRBD1. J gave up 5 bases and V 0 bases, and 6 bases lay outside the gene matches. From germline, CDR1 is SGHKS and CDR2 YYEKEE (reference sequence). This CDR3 contains 15 residues. The CDR3 region is CASSLVGQAGDTQYF. The CDR3, as DNA: TGTGCCAGCAGCTTGGTCGGACAGGCTGGAGATACGCAGTATTTT.

This clonotype was observed many times. This rearrangement joins TRBV12-3 or TRBV12-4 to TRBJ1-1, with 12 bases matching TRBD1. The CDR3 covers 14 residues. V was clipped by 6 bases and J by 6 bases; unmatched bases: 5. Written as DNA, the CDR3 is TGTGCCAGCAGCCCGGGACAGGGGGCCTCTGAAGCTTTCTTT. It codes for CASSPGQGASEAFF.

This clonotype showed up just a few times. The chain employs TRBV6-5 and TRBJ2-1; no reliable D call. Germline loops: CDR1 MNHEY, CDR2 SVGAGI. This CDR3 comprises 14 residues. V lost 7 bases to trimming and J lost 0 bases, with 10 bases between them. The CDR3 DNA reads as TGTGCCAGCAAGTTGGGCAGCTCCTACAATGAGCAGTTCTTC. Translation: CASKLGSSYNEQFF.

The gene calls are TRBV20-1 and TRBJ2-7, with D possibly being TRBD2 (6 bases). The germline V gene has CDR1 DFQATT and CDR2 SNEGSKA (reference sequence). The CDR3 totals 16 residues. V was clipped by 6 bases and J by 2 bases, with 23 bases between them. DNA of the CDR3: TGCAGTGCCTTCAGGGTACCCGATAGCGGACCCTACGAGCAGTACTTC. Encoded protein: CSAFRVPDSGPYEQYF.

In this sample, this clonotype turned up a few times. V and J are TRBV12-3 or TRBV12-4 and TRBJ1-1; D unresolved. The CDR3 loop spans 13 amino acids. Deletions cut 7 bases from V and 1 base from J, with 10 bases between. CDR3 sequence reads: CASTFHGNTEAFF. The CDR3 DNA reads TGTGCCAGCACCTTCCACGGGAACACTGAAGCTTTCTTT.

This clonotype was found many times. The V and J genes are TRBV20-1 and TRBJ1-6, with D perhaps TRBD1 (6 bases). V was pared by 6 bases and J by 6 bases, with 15 bases between. Germline assignment: CDR1 DFQATT and CDR2 SNEGSKA (reference sequence). This CDR3 contains 14 residues. The CDR3 reads CSARFRGINSPLHF. As DNA, the CDR3 is TGCAGTGCCCGCTTCAGGGGAATTAATTCACCCCTCCACTTT.

To note about this clonotype: Possible read error: a much larger clone is one base away. Since the CDR3 does not end with the conserved phenylalanine or tryptophan, this likely comes from a read error. The genes are TRBV29-1 and TRBJ2-2, with no clear D. CDR1 is SQVTM and CDR2 is ANQGSEA in the germline V gene. The CDR3 covers 13 residues. The CDR3 sequence: CTVITSNTGELFC. The CDR3 DNA follows: TGCACCGTAATCACCAGTAACACCGGGGAGCTGTTTTGT.

The chain recombines TRBV28 with TRBJ2-7; 7 bases are a match to TRBD1. V dropped 5 bases and J dropped 1; count of bases not matched to a gene: 5. CDR3 length equals 14 residues. Per the germline V gene, CDR1 is MDHEN and CDR2 is SYDVKM. CDR3 DNA sequence: TGTGCCAGCAGTGCGACAGGGCAGTCCTACGAGCAGTACTTC. This translates into CASSATGQSYEQYF.